This entry lists 30 T cell receptor beta chains sequenced from one sample in a study of Graves' ophthalmopathy and Graves' hyperthyroidism (dated by TCRdb to the late 2010s). Sequencing was performed on an Illumina HiSeq 2000. For repertoire sequencing, the TCR beta CDR3 regions were amplified from RNA transcripts. HTBI primers and the Qiagen OneStep RT-PCR kit were used in a first-round RT-PCR, which was followed by a second-round multiplex PCR, size selection and purification. The public reads were reprocessed in TCRdb via fastp at Q25 and MiXCR, keeping in-frame beta chains. For every CDR3 protein sequence, its rows merge into one entry that carries the most common genes and DNA. The sample table holds about 740,000 distinct CDR3 sequences, of which roughly 41% were seen once. The leading ten clones occupy approximately 43% of the sample. Sequencing was performed on peripheral blood. All receptors derive from an adult man with Graves' ophthalmopathy.

This clonotype has only one observation. CDR3 DNA sequence: TGTGCCAGCAGTAGCGAGGGACAGGGAACTAACTATGGCTACACCTTC. Residues: CASSSEGQGTNYGYTF. The rearrangement links TRBV7-9 to TRBJ1-2, with 9 bases matching TRBD1. The CDR3 runs to 16 residues. V shed 6 bases, J shed 0 bases, and the junction held 8 bases outside the gene matches. CDR1 and CDR2 (germline): SEHNR, FQNEAQ (reference sequence).

Comments on this clonotype: This could be a read error, since a much larger clone is one nucleotide away. The chain employs TRBV29-1 and TRBJ1-1; D is unclear. CDR1 and CDR2 from the germline V gene are SQVTM and ANQGSEA. Between the trimmed V and J ends, which lost 4 bases and 0 bases, there was a span of 9 bases. The CDR3 is 13 amino acids. CDR3 loop: CSVGVQVNTEAFF. The CDR3 DNA is TGCAGCGTTGGGGTTCAGGTGAACACTGAAGCTTTCTTT.

This clonotype occurred a few times. The V call is TRBV20-1, the J call TRBJ2-7; the D is unclear. The CDR3 totals 12 residues. With 5 bases removed from V and 7 bases from J, the gap between germline ends came to 15 bases. The V gene's germline CDR1 is DFQATT and CDR2 SNEGSKA (reference sequence). CDR3 sequence reads: CSAPYEVLEQYF. For the CDR3, the DNA is TGCAGTGCTCCCTACGAAGTCTTGGAGCAGTACTTC.

The chain recombines TRBV7-8 with TRBJ1-1; the D gene is possibly TRBD1 (5 bases). CDR3 size: 15 residues. The ends were cut back, 4 bases at V and 0 bases at J, with 12 bases in the middle. CDR1 and CDR2 from the germline V gene are SGHVS and FQNEAQ. The CDR3, as DNA: TGTGCCAGCAGCTCCGTGGGGGTTATGAACACTGAAGCTTTCTTT. Residues: CASSSVGVMNTEAFF.

This clonotype occurred once. An end of the junction differs from the germline gene, which may be a read error. This chain connects TRBV7-2 to TRBJ2-7, with 7 bases identical to TRBD1. CDR1 is SGHTA, CDR2 FQGNSA, per germline. The CDR3 extends over 15 amino acids. DNA for the CDR3: TGTGCCAGCAGCCATGACCGGGACAGCTCCTACGGGCAGTACTTC. This translates into CASSHDRDSSYGQYF.

This clonotype was recorded at least ten times. The J gene is TRBJ2-2, the V gene TRBV7-9; D gene unclear. The CDR3 runs 14 residues. V lost 0 bases and J 5 bases, leaving 7 bases between the germline ends. CDR1 SEHNR and CDR2 FQNEAQ come from the germline V gene (reference sequence). The CDR3 region is CASSLAYGTGELFF. The CDR3 DNA reads as TGTGCCAGCAGCTTAGCTTACGGGACCGGGGAGCTGTTTTTT.

This clonotype was detected ten times or more. The CDR3 sequence is CASSPFGGELFF. CDR3 sequence (DNA): TGTGCCAGCAGCCCATTCGGGGGGGAGCTGTTTTTT. The gene calls are TRBV7-2 and TRBJ2-2; no firm D call. This CDR3 has 12 amino acids. V was trimmed by 5 bases and J by 8 bases, leaving 9 bases between them. CDR1 and CDR2 (germline): SGHTA, FQGNSA.

There are many counts of this clonotype. In DNA, the CDR3 is TGCGCCAGCAGGGCCACAGGGGGACAGTACGAGCAGTACTTC. Translating it yields CASRATGGQYEQYF. The chain joins TRBV5-1 to TRBJ2-7; 8 bases fit TRBD1. The germline V gene has CDR1 SGHRS and CDR2 YFSETQ. V shed 5 bases and J 4 bases; nucleotides not matched to a gene: 8. The CDR3 sequence is 14 residues long.

This clonotype came up many times. The gene calls are TRBV7-2 and TRBJ2-2; TRBD2 might be the D (5 bases). The CDR3 sequence is 13 residues long. Germline assignment: CDR1 SGHTA and CDR2 FQGNSA. V was trimmed by 5 bases and J by 7 bases, leaving 11 bases between them. The CDR3 reads CASSLSGGGELFF. In DNA form, the CDR3 reads TGTGCCAGCAGCCTCAGCGGAGGCGGGGAGCTGTTTTTT.

This clonotype was picked up many times. The chain couples TRBV2 to TRBJ2-7; unclear D gene. Germline V lookup: CDR1 SNHLY, CDR2 FYNNEI. Trimming left V 10 bases short and J 0 bases short, with 10 bases between. CDR3 size: 12 residues. The CDR3 loop is CATAGLSYEQYF. DNA for the CDR3: TGTGCCACCGCAGGCCTCTCCTACGAGCAGTACTTC.

This clonotype was found many times. This chain uses TRBV29-1 with TRBJ2-5, with D unresolved. Trimming pared 4 bases from V and 2 bases from J, leaving 8 bases between. Germline V gives CDR1 SQVTM, CDR2 ANQGSEA. The CDR3 runs to 12 residues. CDR3 nucleotides: TGCAGCGTTGCGCTCCTTCAAGAGACCCAGTACTTC. This sequence encodes CSVALLQETQYF.

This clonotype occurred many times. V usage is TRBV2 and J usage is TRBJ1-1, with a possible D match to TRBD1 (5 bases). V was cut by 3 bases and J by 1 base, with 6 bases left in between. The CDR3 runs 13 residues. In germline, CDR1 is SNHLY, CDR2 FYNNEI. CDR3 in DNA: TGTGCCAGCAGTGAGGGGGAGAACACTGAAGCTTTCTTT. It encodes CASSEGENTEAFF.

The sample holds a few counts of this clonotype. The gene calls are TRBV29-1 and TRBJ2-5, with TRBD2 matching over 7 bases. Germline V CDR1 and CDR2: SQVTM, ANQGSEA. With 6 bases clipped from V and 0 bases from J, the junction kept 13 bases outside the gene matches. The CDR3 is made up of 16 amino acids. CDR3 nucleotide sequence: TGCAGCGTGGATATACAGGTCGGGGGGTACCAAGAGACCCAGTACTTC. Translating it yields CSVDIQVGGYQETQYF. The variable domain in full, completed from reference TRBV29-1 and TRBJ2-5, reads SAVISQKPSRDICQRGTSLTIQCQVDSQVTMMFWYRQQPGQSLTLIATANQGSEATYESGFVIDKFPISRPNLTFSTLTVSNMSPEDSSIYLCSVDIQVGGYQETQYFGPGTRLLVL.

In its sample, this clonotype was seen a few times. This chain connects TRBV20-1 to TRBJ1-5; TRBD1 might be the D (5 bases). The CDR3 runs 16 residues. CDR1 and CDR2 from the germline V gene are DFQATT and SNEGSKA (reference sequence). Trimming pared 0 bases from V and 3 bases from J, leaving 15 bases between. The CDR3 reads CSARDTARGDNQPQHF. CDR3 nucleotides: TGCAGTGCTAGAGATACCGCTAGAGGGGACAATCAGCCCCAGCATTTT.

The gene calls are TRBV2 and TRBJ1-2; D is uncertain. Germline loops: CDR1 SNHLY, CDR2 FYNNEI. Trimming pared 6 bases from V and 3 bases from J, leaving 5 bases between. This CDR3 spans 11 amino acids. The chain's CDR3 is CASRGYYGYTF. CDR3 DNA: TGTGCCAGCAGAGGCTACTATGGCTACACCTTC.

This clonotype showed up many times. V and J are TRBV7-9 and TRBJ1-3, with 8 bases identical to TRBD1. CDR3 length: 15 amino acids. The germline CDR1 and CDR2 sequences are SEHNR and FQNEAQ (reference sequence). Trimming took 5 bases from V and 6 from J; bases not matched to a gene: 9. The CDR3 loop reads CASSLRGQGTNTIYF. The DNA for the CDR3 is TGTGCCAGCAGCCTTCGAGGACAGGGTACAAACACCATATATTTT. The entire variable domain, with the rest obtained from reference TRBV7-9 and TRBJ1-3, is as follows: DTGVSQNPRHKITKRGQNVTFRCDPISEHNRLYWYRQTLGQGPEFLTYFQNEAQLEKSRLLSDRFSAERPKGSFSTLEIQRTEQGDSAMYLCASSLRGQGTNTIYFGEGSWLTVV.

A remark on this clonotype: Given a much more abundant clone one base away, this may be a read error. The chain recombines TRBV15 with TRBJ1-4; D call uncertain. In germline, CDR1 is LNHNV, CDR2 YYDKDF (reference sequence). The CDR3 loop spans 15 amino acids. V was cut by 2 bases and J by 0 bases, with 7 bases left in between. CDR3 nucleotides: TGTGCCACCAGCAGACCGGGAACAACTAATGAAAAACTGTTTTTT. Translating it yields CATSRPGTTNEKLFF.

This clonotype has more than one count but fewer than ten. This sequence joins TRBV2 and TRBJ2-5; no clear D gene. Germline assignment: CDR1 SNHLY and CDR2 FYNNEI. Trimming removed 5 bases at V and 0 bases at J, with 10 bases between. This CDR3 contains 14 residues. CDR3 sequence reads: CASSYLTNQETQYF. The CDR3 region has the DNA TGTGCCAGCAGTTACTTGACGAACCAAGAGACCCAGTACTTC.

The sample holds a few counts of this clonotype. V gene TRBV11-2 combines with J gene TRBJ1-6, with D unresolved. Germline CDR1 reads SGHAT; CDR2 reads FQNNGV. Trimming stripped 11 bases from V and 6 bases from J, with 14 bases between. The CDR3 runs to 13 residues. The CDR3 sequence: CACRRRINSPLHF. The CDR3 nucleotides are TGTGCCTGCCGCCGACGGATTAATTCACCCCTCCACTTT.

Ten or more counts support this clonotype. This chain connects TRBV19 to TRBJ1-6, with 10 bases that match TRBD1. Looked up from germline, CDR1 is LNHDA and CDR2 is SQIVND (reference sequence). The V and J ends lost 9 bases and 10 bases, in that order; junction bases with no gene match: 6. The CDR3 runs to 13 residues. For the CDR3, the DNA is TGTGCCAGCAATGACAGGGGGCTATCACCCCTCCACTTT. This sequence encodes CASNDRGLSPLHF.

This clonotype appeared many times. The genes are TRBV9 and TRBJ1-1; D gene unclear. Per germline, CDR1 SGDLS and CDR2 YYNGEE. The V end lost 0 bases, the J end lost 0 bases, and 6 bases lay between the germline ends. The CDR3 totals 14 residues. The CDR3 reads CASSVVPMNTEAFF. The CDR3 nucleotides are TGTGCCAGCAGCGTAGTTCCGATGAACACTGAAGCTTTCTTT.

This rearrangement joins TRBV14 to TRBJ1-1; D is ambiguous. Germline-derived CDR1 and CDR2 are SGHDN and FVKESK. V dropped 0 bases and J dropped 1 base, with 18 bases sitting between them. The CDR3 extends over 18 amino acids. The CDR3 sequence: CASSQEREETYRNTEAFF. The CDR3 coding sequence is TGTGCCAGCAGCCAAGAAAGGGAGGAAACATATAGGAACACTGAAGCTTTCTTT.

This clonotype was counted many times. The chain couples TRBV7-9 to TRBJ2-5; 11 nucleotides match TRBD2. The germline V gene has CDR1 SEHNR and CDR2 FQNEAQ (reference sequence). This CDR3 region has 14 residues. V gave up 5 bases and J gave up 3 bases; unmatched junction bases: 2. This CDR3 is CASSLTSGEETQYF. The CDR3 nucleotides read TGTGCCAGCAGCCTGACTAGCGGGGAAGAGACCCAGTACTTC.

In its sample, this clonotype was seen many times. This chain connects TRBV20-1 to TRBJ2-7; TRBD1 matches at 8 bases. The V segment lost 2 bases and the J segment 3 bases; nucleotides outside the gene matches: 6. CDR1 and CDR2 from the germline V gene are DFQATT and SNEGSKA (reference sequence). CDR3 length: 14 amino acids. CDR3 sequence (DNA): TGCAGTGCTAGACAGGGGGCGGAAAACTACGAGCAGTACTTC. This encodes CSARQGAENYEQYF.

The gene calls are TRBV5-5 and TRBJ2-7; 13 bases line up with TRBD2. Germline loops: CDR1 SGHKS, CDR2 YYEKEE (reference sequence). The CDR3 contains 18 residues. V shed 2 bases, J shed 1 base, and the junction held 9 bases outside the gene matches. CDR3 DNA sequence: TGTGCCAGCAGCTTAAATAGACTGGGACTAGCGGGGTCCTACGAGCAGTACTTC. This codes for CASSLNRLGLAGSYEQYF.

J is TRBJ1-5 and V is TRBV20-1; 8 nucleotides line up with TRBD1. J lost 0 bases, V lost 3 bases, and 10 bases had no gene match. This CDR3 is built from 17 residues. Germline-derived CDR1 and CDR2 are DFQATT and SNEGSKA (reference sequence). CDR3 coding DNA: TGCAGTGCTAGTGGGACAGGTTGGGGGTATAGCAATCAGCCCCAGCATTTT. It codes for CSASGTGWGYSNQPQHF.

This chain links TRBV7-2 with TRBJ2-7, with D perhaps assigned TRBD1 or TRBD2 (5 bases each). The germline V gene has CDR1 SGHTA and CDR2 FQGNSA. V was pared by 4 bases and J by 0 bases, with 16 bases between. This CDR3 has 16 residues. The CDR3: CASSWTGTLSSYEQYF. The CDR3, as DNA: TGTGCCAGCAGCTGGACCGGGACGTTGAGCTCCTACGAGCAGTACTTC.

The chain is built from TRBV11-2 and TRBJ2-5; D remains ambiguous. This CDR3 spans 15 amino acids. Per the germline V gene, CDR1 is SGHAT and CDR2 is FQNNGV. V was clipped by 5 bases and J by 0 bases, with 13 bases between them. CDR3 residues: CASSVLTVYQETQYF. The DNA for the CDR3 is TGTGCCAGCAGCGTACTGACTGTGTACCAAGAGACCCAGTACTTC. Full variable domain (missing parts from reference TRBV11-2 and TRBJ2-5): EAGVAQSPRYKIIEKRQSVAFWCNPISGHATLYWYQQILGQGPKLLIQFQNNGVVDDSQLPKDRFSAERLKGVDSTLKIQPAKLEDSAVYLCASSVLTVYQETQYFGPGTRLLVL.

This clonotype showed up many times. J is TRBJ1-2 and V is TRBV10-3; 7 bases fit TRBD1. With V trimmed by 1 base and J by 6 bases, 5 bases remained unmatched. The CDR3 totals 14 residues. In germline, CDR1 is ENHRY, CDR2 SYGVKD. The CDR3 loop reads CAISELPRGDGYTF. CDR3 sequence (DNA): TGTGCCATCAGTGAGTTACCCAGGGGGGATGGCTACACCTTC.

This clonotype was seen many times. This chain connects TRBV7-8 to TRBJ1-5; TRBD1 is a possible D gene (5 bases). This CDR3 spans 14 amino acids. V was cut by 10 bases and J by 2 bases, with 15 bases left in between. Germline CDR1 is SGHVS and CDR2 is FQNEAQ. In nucleotides, the CDR3 is TGTGCCACCGGGGGGGACGGGGGCAATCAGCCCCAGCATTTT. Translated, it gives CATGGDGGNQPQHF.